These 8 T cell receptor beta chains share one sample of origin, sequenced in a study of blood T cell repertoires in COVID-19. Sequenced by immunoSEQ multiplex PCR; TCRdb stores in-frame clones only, minus some. The data hold approximately 210,000 clones, with about 82% observed a single time. The sequencing input was peripheral blood. The receptors derive from a man aged 60 to 69 with COVID-19, enrolled during active disease.

The V gene is TRBV5-6, the J gene TRBJ1-1, with a weak D call TRBD1 (5 bases). CDR1 is SGHDT, CDR2 YYEEEE, per germline. Between the trimmed V and J ends, which lost 2 bases and 0 bases, there was a span of 8 bases. CDR3 size: 14 residues. CDR3 sequence (DNA): TGTGCCAGCAGCTTCCAGGGCTTGAACACTGAAGCTTTCTTT. Its protein is CASSFQGLNTEAFF.

The chain links TRBV10-3 to TRBJ2-1; D possibly corresponds to TRBD1 (5 bases). The CDR3 has 16 residues. V lost 5 bases to trimming and J lost 3 bases, with 17 bases between them. Germline loops: CDR1 ENHRY, CDR2 SYGVKD. The CDR3 loop reads CAISHPGSPNYNEQFF. CDR3 DNA sequence: TGTGCCATCAGTCATCCAGGGTCGCCGAACTACAATGAGCAGTTCTTC.

J is TRBJ2-2 and V is TRBV2; D unclear. V shed 7 bases and J shed 4 bases, with 16 bases lying between them. Germline V gene sequence: CDR1 SNHLY, CDR2 FYNNEI. This CDR3 has 15 residues. CDR3 in DNA: TGTGCCAGCAAGGTCACCGAGGTGGGCACCGGGGAGCTGTTTTTT. Amino acid sequence: CASKVTEVGTGELFF.

This rearrangement joins TRBV28 to TRBJ1-1; 9 bases are a match to TRBD1. V trimming: 5 bases; J trimming: 5 bases; junction bases outside the gene matches: 9. The CDR3 runs to 15 residues. Looked up from germline, CDR1 is MDHEN and CDR2 is SYDVKM. For the CDR3, the DNA is TGTGCCAGCAGTCCCCCGACAGGGGGGAAAACTGAAGCTTTCTTT. The encoded protein is CASSPPTGGKTEAFF.

The rearrangement links TRBV11-3 to TRBJ1-1; TRBD1 matches at 9 bases. The CDR3 consists of 13 residues. Trimming cost V 3 bases and J 5 bases; bases outside gene matches: 1. The germline V gene has CDR1 SGHNT and CDR2 YENEEA. CDR3 amino acids: CASSFGTGTEAFF. Written as DNA, the CDR3 is TGTGCCAGCAGCTTCGGGACAGGGACTGAAGCTTTCTTT.

In this sample, this clone turned up once. V is TRBV7-8 and J is TRBJ1-1, with 7 nucleotides matching TRBD1. The CDR3 runs to 16 residues. Germline CDR1 SGHVS, CDR2 FQNEAQ. V was clipped by 4 bases and J by 1 base; unmatched bases: 9. The CDR3 DNA follows: TGTGCCAGCAGCTCGAAGGACAGGTACCAGAACACTGAAGCTTTCTTT. It yields the protein CASSSKDRYQNTEAFF.

In this sample, this clone turned up a few times. The rearrangement links TRBV11-2 to TRBJ1-6, with D perhaps TRBD1 (5 bases). The length of the CDR3 is 15 residues. V lost 5 bases to trimming and J lost 10 bases, with 18 bases between them. Germline-derived CDR1 and CDR2 are SGHAT and FQNNGV. CDR3 protein: CASSPSWGGESPLHF. CDR3 sequence (DNA): TGTGCCAGCAGCCCCTCGTGGGGGGGAGAATCACCCCTCCACTTT. Combining the CDR3 with reference TRBV11-2 and TRBJ1-6 gives the whole variable domain EAGVAQSPRYKIIEKRQSVAFWCNPISGHATLYWYQQILGQGPKLLIQFQNNGVVDDSQLPKDRFSAERLKGVDSTLKIQPAKLEDSAVYLCASSPSWGGESPLHFGNGTRLTVT.

The genes are TRBV15 and TRBJ2-5; 8 nucleotides align to TRBD2. The germline V gene encodes CDR1 LNHNV and CDR2 YYDKDF (reference sequence). CDR3 length: 17 residues. After removal of 1 base from V and 4 bases from J, the junction contained 11 bases not matched to a gene. In DNA, the CDR3 is TGTGCCACCAGCAGAGGAGCGTTGGGACTAGTTTTAGAGACCCAGTACTTC. Its protein product is CATSRGALGLVLETQYF.